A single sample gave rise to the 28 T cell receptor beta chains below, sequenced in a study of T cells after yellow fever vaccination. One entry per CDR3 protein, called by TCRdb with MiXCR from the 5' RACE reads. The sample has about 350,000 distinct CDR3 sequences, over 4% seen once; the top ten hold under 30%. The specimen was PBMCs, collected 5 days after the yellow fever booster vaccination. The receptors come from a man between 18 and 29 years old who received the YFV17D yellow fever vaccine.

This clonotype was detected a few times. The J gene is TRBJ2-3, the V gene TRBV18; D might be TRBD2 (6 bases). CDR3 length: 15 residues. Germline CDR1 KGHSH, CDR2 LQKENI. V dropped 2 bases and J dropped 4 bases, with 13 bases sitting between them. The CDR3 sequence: CASSPLSGGSDTQYF. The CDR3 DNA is TGTGCCAGCTCACCATTATCCGGGGGATCAGATACGCAGTATTTT.

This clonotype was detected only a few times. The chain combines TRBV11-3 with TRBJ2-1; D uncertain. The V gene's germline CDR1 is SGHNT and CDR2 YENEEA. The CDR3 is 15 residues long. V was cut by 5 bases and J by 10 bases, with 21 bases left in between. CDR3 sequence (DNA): TGTGCCAGCAGCCCTCCGGGCCCTCCGCCCCAGGAGCAGTTCTTC. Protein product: CASSPPGPPPQEQFF.

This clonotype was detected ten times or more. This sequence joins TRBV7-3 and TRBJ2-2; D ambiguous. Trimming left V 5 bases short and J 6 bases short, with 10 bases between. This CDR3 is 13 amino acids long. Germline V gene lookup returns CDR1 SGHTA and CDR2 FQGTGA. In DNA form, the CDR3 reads TGTGCCAGCAGCACCCTAGGGTCCGGGGAGCTGTTTTTT. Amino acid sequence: CASSTLGSGELFF.

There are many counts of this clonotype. The CDR3 sequence: CATSGGTDWQYF. CDR3 sequence (DNA): TGTGCCACCTCCGGAGGAACGGACTGGCAGTACTTC. V and J are TRBV6-5 and TRBJ2-7, with a weak D call TRBD2 (5 bases). This CDR3 has 12 amino acids. With 10 bases removed from V and 9 bases from J, the gap between germline ends came to 19 bases. Per the germline V gene, CDR1 is MNHEY and CDR2 is SVGAGI.

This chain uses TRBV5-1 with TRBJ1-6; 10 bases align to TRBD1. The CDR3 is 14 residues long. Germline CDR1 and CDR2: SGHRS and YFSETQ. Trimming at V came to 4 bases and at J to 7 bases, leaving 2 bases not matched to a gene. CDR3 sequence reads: CASSRGQGNSPLHF. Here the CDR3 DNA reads TGCGCCAGCAGCCGGGGACAGGGGAATTCACCCCTCCACTTT.

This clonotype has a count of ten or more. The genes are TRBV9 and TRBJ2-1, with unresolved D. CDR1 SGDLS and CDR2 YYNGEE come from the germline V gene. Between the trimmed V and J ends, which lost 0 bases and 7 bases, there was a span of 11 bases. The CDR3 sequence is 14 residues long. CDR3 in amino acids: CASSVAVARNEQFF. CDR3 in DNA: TGTGCCAGCAGCGTAGCTGTAGCTCGAAATGAGCAGTTCTTC.

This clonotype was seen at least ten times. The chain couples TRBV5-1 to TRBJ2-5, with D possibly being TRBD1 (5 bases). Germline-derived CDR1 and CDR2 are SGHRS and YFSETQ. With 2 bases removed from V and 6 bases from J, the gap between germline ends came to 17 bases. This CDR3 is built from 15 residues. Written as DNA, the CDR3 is TGCGCCAGCAGCTTAATTACAGGCCCGGCGAAGACCCAGTACTTC. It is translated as CASSLITGPAKTQYF. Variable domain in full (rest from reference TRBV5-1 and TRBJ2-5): KAGVTQTPRYLIKTRGQQVTLSCSPISGHRSVSWYQQTPGQGLQFLFEYFSETQRNKGNFPGRFSGRQFSNSRSEMNVSTLELGDSALYLCASSLITGPAKTQYFGPGTRLLVL.

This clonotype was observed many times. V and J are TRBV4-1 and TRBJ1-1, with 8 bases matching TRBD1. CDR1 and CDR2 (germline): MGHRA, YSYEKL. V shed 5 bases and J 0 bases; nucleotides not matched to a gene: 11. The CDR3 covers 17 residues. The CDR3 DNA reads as TGCGCCAGCAGCGGTACAGGGGGGCGGATTATGAACACTGAAGCTTTCTTT. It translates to CASSGTGGRIMNTEAFF.

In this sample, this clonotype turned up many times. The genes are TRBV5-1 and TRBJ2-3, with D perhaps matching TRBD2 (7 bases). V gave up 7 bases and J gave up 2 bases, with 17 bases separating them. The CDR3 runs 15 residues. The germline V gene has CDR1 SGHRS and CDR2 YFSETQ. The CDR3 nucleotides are TGCGCCAGCCGGGGGGCGGGGGACCTCACAGATACGCAGTATTTT. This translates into CASRGAGDLTDTQYF.

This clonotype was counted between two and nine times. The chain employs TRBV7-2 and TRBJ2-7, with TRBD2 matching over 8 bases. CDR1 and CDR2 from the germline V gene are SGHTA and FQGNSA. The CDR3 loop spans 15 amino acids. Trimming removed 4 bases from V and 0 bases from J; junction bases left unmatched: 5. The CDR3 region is CASSSSGGYSYEQYF. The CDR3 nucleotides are TGTGCCAGCAGCTCGAGCGGGGGCTACTCCTACGAGCAGTACTTC.

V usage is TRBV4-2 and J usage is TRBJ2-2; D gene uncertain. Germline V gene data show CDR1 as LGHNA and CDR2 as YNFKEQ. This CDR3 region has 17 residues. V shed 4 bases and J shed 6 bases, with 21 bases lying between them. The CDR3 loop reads CASSRSLARPDSGELFF. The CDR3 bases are TGTGCCAGCAGCCGATCACTGGCTAGGCCCGACTCCGGGGAGCTGTTTTTT.

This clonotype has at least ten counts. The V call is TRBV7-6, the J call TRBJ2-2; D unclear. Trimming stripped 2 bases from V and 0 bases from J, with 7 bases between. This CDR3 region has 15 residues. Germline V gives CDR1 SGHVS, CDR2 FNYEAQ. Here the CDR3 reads CASSLRPSNTGELFF. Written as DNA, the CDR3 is TGTGCCAGCAGCTTACGGCCATCGAACACCGGGGAGCTGTTTTTT.

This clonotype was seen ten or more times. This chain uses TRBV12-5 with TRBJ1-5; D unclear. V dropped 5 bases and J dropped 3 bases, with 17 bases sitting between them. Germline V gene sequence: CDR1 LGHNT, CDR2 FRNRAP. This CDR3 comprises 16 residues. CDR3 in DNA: TGTGCTAGTGGTCGGGTAGGCGGTGGTGTCAATCAGCCCCAGCATTTT. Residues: CASGRVGGGVNQPQHF.

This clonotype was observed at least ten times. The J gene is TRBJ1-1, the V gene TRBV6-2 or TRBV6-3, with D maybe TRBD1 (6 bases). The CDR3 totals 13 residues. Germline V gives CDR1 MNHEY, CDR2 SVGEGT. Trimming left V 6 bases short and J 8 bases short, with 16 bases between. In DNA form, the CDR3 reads TGTGCCAGCAGCAACGCCGGGACATCAGAAGCTTTCTTT. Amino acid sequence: CASSNAGTSEAFF.

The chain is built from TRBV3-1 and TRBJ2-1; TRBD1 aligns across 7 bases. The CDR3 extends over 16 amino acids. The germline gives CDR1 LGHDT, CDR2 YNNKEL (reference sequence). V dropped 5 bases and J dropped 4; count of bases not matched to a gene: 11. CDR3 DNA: TGTGCCAGCAGCTCCCAGGGGGTCCCCTTGTACAATGAGCAGTTCTTC. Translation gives CASSSQGVPLYNEQFF.

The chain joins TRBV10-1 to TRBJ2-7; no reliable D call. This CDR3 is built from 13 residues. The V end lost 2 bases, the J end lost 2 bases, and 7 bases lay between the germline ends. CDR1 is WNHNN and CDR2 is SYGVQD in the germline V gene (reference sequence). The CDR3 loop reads CASSEQSTYEQYF. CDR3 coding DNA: TGCGCCAGCAGTGAGCAGTCTACCTACGAGCAGTACTTC.

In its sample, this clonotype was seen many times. CDR3 region: CASSFAGRAGIFSGANVLTF. In nucleotides, the CDR3 is TGTGCCAGCAGTTTCGCCGGCCGAGCGGGGATCTTTTCGGGGGCCAACGTCCTGACTTTC. The V gene is TRBV12-3 or TRBV12-4, the J gene TRBJ2-6, with 7 bases fitting TRBD2. The V and J ends lost 3 bases and 4 bases, in that order; junction bases with no gene match: 18. This CDR3 spans 20 amino acids.

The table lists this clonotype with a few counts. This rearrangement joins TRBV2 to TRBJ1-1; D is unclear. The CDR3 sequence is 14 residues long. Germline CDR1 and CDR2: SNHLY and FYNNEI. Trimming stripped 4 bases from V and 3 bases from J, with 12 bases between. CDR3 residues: CASSGNSAYTEAFF. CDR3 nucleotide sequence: TGTGCCAGCAGTGGGAACAGCGCCTACACTGAAGCTTTCTTT.

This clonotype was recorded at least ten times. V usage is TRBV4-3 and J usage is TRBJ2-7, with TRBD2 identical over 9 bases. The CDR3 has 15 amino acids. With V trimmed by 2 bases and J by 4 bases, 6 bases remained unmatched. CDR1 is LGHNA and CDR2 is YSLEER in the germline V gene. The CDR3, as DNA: TGCGCCAGCAGCCAACTTAGCGGGGGCGGGTACGAGCAGTACTTC. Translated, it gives CASSQLSGGGYEQYF.

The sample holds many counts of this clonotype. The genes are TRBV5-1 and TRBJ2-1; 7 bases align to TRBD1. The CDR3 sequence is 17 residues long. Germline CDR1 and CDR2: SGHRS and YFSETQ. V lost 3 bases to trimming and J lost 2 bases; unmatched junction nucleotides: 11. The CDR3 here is CASSSPTGFETYNEQFF. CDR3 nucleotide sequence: TGCGCCAGCAGCTCCCCGACAGGGTTTGAGACCTACAATGAGCAGTTCTTC. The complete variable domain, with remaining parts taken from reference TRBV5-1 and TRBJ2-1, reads KAGVTQTPRYLIKTRGQQVTLSCSPISGHRSVSWYQQTPGQGLQFLFEYFSETQRNKGNFPGRFSGRQFSNSRSEMNVSTLELGDSALYLCASSSPTGFETYNEQFFGPGTRLTVL.

In nucleotides, the CDR3 is TGTGCCAGCTCACCGCTCCCGGAATCCGGAAACACCATATATTTT. This codes for CASSPLPESGNTIYF. This chain links TRBV18 with TRBJ1-3; D not certain. Germline assignment: CDR1 KGHSH and CDR2 LQKENI. V shed 3 bases and J shed 4 bases, with 13 bases lying between them. The CDR3 spans 15 residues.

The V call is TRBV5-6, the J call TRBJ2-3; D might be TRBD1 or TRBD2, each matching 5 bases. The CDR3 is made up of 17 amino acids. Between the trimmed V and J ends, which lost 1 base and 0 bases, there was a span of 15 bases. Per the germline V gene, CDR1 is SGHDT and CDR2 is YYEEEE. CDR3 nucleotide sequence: TGTGCCAGCAGCTTGTTACCCGGGGACGGCAGCACAGATACGCAGTATTTT. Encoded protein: CASSLLPGDGSTDTQYF.

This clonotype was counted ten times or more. CDR3 in amino acids: CASSLLQSGPATDTQYF. CDR3 coding DNA: TGCGCCAGCAGCTTACTACAGAGCGGGCCGGCCACAGATACGCAGTATTTT. The rearrangement links TRBV5-1 to TRBJ2-3; tentative D call: TRBD2 (6 bases). Trimming removed 2 bases from V and 2 bases from J, with 18 bases in between. The germline V gene encodes CDR1 SGHRS and CDR2 YFSETQ. The CDR3 is 17 amino acids.

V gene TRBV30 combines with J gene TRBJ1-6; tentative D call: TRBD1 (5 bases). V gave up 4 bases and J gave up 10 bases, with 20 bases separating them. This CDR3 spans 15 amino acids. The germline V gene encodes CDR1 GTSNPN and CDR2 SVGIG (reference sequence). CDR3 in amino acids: CAWNTVKGEGSPLHF. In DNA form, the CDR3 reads TGTGCCTGGAATACCGTCAAGGGAGAGGGGTCACCCCTCCACTTT.

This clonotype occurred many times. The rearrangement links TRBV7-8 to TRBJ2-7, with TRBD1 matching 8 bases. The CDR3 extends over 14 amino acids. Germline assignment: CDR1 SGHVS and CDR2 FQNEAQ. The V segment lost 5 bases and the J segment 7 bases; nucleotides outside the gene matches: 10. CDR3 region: CASSGNWDRSEQYF. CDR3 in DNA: TGTGCCAGCAGCGGAAACTGGGACAGGTCAGAGCAGTACTTC. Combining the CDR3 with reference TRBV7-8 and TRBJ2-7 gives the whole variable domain GAGVSQSPRYKVAKRGQDVALRCDPISGHVSLFWYQQALGQGPEFLTYFQNEAQLDKSGLPSDRFFAERPEGSVSTLKIQRTQQEDSAVYLCASSGNWDRSEQYFGPGTRLTVT.

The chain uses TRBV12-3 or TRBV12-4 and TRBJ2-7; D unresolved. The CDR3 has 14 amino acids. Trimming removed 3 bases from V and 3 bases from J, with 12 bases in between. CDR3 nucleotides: TGTGCCAGCAGTTTTGGCCCGCTCATCTACGAGCAGTACGTC. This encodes CASSFGPLIYEQYV.

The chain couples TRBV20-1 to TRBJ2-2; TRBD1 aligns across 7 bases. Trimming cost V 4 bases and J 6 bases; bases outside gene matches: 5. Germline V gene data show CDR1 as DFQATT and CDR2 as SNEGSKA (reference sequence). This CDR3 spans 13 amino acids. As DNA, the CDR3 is TGCAGTGCTACAGGGGGATTGTCCGGGGAGCTGTTTTTT. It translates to CSATGGLSGELFF.

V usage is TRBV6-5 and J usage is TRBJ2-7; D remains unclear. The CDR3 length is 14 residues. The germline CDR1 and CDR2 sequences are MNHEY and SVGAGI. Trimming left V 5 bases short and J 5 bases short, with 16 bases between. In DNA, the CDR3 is TGTGCCAGCAGTCCCTTTGACCCGGCCGACGAGCAGTACTTC. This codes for CASSPFDPADEQYF.